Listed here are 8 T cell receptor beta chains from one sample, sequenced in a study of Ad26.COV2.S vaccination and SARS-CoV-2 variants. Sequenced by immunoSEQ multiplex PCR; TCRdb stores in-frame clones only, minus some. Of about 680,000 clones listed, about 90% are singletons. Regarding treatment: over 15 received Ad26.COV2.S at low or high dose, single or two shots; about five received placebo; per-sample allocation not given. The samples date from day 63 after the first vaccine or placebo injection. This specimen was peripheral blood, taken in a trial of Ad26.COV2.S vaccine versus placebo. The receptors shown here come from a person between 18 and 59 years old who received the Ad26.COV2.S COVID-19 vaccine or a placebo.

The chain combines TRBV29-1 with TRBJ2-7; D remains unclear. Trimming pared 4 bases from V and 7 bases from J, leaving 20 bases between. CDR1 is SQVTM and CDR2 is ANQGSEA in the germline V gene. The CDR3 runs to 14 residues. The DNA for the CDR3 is TGCAGCGTTGTCCCGCAGGACGAGATGTGGGAGCAGTACTTC. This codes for CSVVPQDEMWEQYF.

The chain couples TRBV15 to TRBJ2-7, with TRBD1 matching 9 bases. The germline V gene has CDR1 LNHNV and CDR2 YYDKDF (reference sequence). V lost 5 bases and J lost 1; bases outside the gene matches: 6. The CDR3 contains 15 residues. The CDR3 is CATSEGQGISYEQYF. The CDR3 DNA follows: TGTGCCACCAGCGAGGGACAGGGAATTTCCTACGAGCAGTACTTC.

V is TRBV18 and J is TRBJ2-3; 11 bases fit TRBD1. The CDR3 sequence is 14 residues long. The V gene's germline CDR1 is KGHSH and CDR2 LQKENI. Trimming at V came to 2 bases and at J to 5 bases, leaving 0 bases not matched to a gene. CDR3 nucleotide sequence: TGTGCCAGCTCACCAGGGACAGGGGGAGATACGCAGTATTTT. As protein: CASSPGTGGDTQYF.

As DNA, the CDR3 is TGTGCCTGGACCTCCTACACTGAAGCTTTCTTT. Translation: CAWTSYTEAFF. The rearrangement joins TRBV30 to TRBJ1-1; no firm D call. CDR3 length: 11 amino acids. The V end was cut by 4 bases, the J end by 3 bases, with 6 bases between. In germline, CDR1 is GTSNPN, CDR2 SVGIG (reference sequence).

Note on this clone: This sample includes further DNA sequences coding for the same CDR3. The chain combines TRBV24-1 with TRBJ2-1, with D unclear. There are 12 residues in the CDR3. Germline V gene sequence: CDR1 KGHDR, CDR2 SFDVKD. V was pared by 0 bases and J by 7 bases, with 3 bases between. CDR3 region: CATSDLKNEQFF. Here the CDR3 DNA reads TGTGCCACCAGTGATTTGAAGAATGAGCAGTTCTTC.

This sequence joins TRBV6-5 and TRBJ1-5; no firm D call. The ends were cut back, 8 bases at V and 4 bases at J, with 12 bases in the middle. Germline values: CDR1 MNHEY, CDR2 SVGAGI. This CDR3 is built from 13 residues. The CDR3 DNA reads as TGTGCCAGCGGGCCAGGAGGGAATCAGCCCCAGCATTTT. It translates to CASGPGGNQPQHF.

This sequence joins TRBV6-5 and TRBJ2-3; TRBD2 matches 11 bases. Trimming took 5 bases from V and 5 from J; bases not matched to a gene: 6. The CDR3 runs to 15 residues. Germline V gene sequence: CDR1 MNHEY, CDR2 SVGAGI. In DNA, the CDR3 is TGTGCCAGCAGTCGTAGCGGGGGGGCGGGAGATACGCAGTATTTT. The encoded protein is CASSRSGGAGDTQYF.

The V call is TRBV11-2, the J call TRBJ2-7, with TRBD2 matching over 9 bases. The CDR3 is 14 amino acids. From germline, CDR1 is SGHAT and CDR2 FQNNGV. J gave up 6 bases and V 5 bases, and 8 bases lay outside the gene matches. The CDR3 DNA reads TGTGCCAGCAGCAGAGCTAGCGGGAAGGGCGAGCAGTACTTC. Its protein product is CASSRASGKGEQYF. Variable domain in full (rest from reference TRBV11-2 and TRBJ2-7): EAGVAQSPRYKIIEKRQSVAFWCNPISGHATLYWYQQILGQGPKLLIQFQNNGVVDDSQLPKDRFSAERLKGVDSTLKIQPAKLEDSAVYLCASSRASGKGEQYFGPGTRLTVT.